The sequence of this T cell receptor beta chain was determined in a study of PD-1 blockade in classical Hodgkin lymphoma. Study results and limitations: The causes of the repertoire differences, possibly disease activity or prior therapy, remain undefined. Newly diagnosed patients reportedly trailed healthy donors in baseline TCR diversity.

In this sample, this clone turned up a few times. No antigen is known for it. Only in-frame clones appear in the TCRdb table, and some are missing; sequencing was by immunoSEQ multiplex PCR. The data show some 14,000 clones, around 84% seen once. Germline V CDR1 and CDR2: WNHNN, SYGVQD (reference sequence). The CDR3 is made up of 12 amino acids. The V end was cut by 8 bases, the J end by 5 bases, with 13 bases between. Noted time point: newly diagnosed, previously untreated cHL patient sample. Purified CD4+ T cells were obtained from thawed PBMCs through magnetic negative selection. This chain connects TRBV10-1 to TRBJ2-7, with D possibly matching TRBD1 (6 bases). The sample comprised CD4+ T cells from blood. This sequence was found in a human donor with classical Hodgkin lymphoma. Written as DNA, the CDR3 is TGCGCCAGCGAAACAGGGAGTCACGAGCAGTACTTC. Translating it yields CASETGSHEQYF.